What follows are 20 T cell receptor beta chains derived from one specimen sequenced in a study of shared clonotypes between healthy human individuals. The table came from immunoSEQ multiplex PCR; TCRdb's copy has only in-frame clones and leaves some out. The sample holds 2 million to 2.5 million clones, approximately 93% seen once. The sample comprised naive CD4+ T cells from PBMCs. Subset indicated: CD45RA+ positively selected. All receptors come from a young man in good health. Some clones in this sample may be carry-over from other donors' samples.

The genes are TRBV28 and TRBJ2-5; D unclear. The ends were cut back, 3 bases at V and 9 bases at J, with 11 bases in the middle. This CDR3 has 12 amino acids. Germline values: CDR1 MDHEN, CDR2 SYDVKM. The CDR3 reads CASSFSGRAQYF. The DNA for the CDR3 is TGTGCCAGCAGTTTTTCGGGTAGGGCCCAGTACTTC.

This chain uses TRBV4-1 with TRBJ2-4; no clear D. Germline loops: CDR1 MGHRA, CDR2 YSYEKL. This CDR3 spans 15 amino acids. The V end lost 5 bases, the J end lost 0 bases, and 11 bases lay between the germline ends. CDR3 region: CASSSTGAAKNIQYF. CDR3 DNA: TGCGCCAGCAGCTCCACCGGAGCAGCCAAAAACATTCAGTACTTC.

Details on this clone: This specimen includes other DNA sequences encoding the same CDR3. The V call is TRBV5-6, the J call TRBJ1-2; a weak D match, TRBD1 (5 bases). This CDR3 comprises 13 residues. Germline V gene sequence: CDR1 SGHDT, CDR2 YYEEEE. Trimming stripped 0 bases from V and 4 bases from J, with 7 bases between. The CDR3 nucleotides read TGTGCCAGCAGCTTGGGACAGACCTATGGCTACACCTTC. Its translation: CASSLGQTYGYTF.

The DNA of the CDR3 is TGCGCCAGCAGCCAGGGACTAGCGGAAACAGATACGCAGTATTTT. Translation: CASSQGLAETDTQYF. The chain couples TRBV4-1 to TRBJ2-3, with 11 nucleotides matching TRBD2. Germline assignment: CDR1 MGHRA and CDR2 YSYEKL. Unmatched junction bases numbered 2, after V lost 3 bases and J lost 3 bases. The CDR3 is 15 residues long.

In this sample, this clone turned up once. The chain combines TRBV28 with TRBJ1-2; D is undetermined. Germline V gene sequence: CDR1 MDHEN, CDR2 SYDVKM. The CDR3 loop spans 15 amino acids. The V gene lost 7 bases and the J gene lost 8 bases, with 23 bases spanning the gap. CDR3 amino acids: CASTSLRREVVGYTF. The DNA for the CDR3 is TGTGCCAGCACCTCCCTGAGGAGGGAAGTAGTAGGCTACACCTTC.

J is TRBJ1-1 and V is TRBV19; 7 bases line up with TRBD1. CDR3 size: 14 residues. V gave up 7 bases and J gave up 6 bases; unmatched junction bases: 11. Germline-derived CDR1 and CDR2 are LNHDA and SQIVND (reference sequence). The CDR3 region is CASTFDRAGPEAFF. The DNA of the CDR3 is TGTGCCAGTACCTTTGACAGGGCCGGGCCTGAAGCTTTCTTT.

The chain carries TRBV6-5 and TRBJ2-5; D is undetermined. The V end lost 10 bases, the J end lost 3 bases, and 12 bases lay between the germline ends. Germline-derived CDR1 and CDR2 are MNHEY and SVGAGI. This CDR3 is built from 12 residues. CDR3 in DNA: TGTGCCACCCAAAGCTGGGAAGAGACCCAGTACTTC. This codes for CATQSWEETQYF.

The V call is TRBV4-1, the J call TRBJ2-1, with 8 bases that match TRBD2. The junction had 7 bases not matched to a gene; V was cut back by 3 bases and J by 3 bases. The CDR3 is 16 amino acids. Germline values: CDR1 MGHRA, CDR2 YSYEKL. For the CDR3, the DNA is TGCGCCAGCAGCCACTTGGCGGGAGGACTCTACAATGAGCAGTTCTTC. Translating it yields CASSHLAGGLYNEQFF.

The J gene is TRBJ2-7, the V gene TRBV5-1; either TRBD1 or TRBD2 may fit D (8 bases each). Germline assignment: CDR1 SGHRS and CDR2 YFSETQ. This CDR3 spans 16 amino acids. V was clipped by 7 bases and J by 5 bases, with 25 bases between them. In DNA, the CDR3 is TGCGCCAGCCGCCGGGGGGGACAGGAGAATCCCCACGAGCAGTACTTC. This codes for CASRRGGQENPHEQYF.

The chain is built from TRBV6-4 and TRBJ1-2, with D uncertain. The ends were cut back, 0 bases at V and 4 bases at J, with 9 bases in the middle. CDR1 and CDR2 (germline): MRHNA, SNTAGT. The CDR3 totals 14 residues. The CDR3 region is CASSDSHGVYGYTF. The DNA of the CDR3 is TGTGCCAGCAGTGACTCTCACGGAGTCTATGGCTACACCTTC.

In nucleotides, the CDR3 is TGTGCCAGCAGGGGCTATGGCGGCACCTACGAGCAGTACTTC. Protein: CASRGYGGTYEQYF. The chain couples TRBV28 to TRBJ2-7; D unresolved. The CDR3 spans 14 residues. Looked up from germline, CDR1 is MDHEN and CDR2 is SYDVKM. The germline V and J ends were trimmed by 6 bases and 2 bases, with 14 bases remaining between them.

CDR3 coding DNA: TGCGCCAGCAGCCGCGAACAGGGGGTCTATGGCTACACCTTC. Translation gives CASSREQGVYGYTF. V is TRBV4-1 and J is TRBJ1-2; 8 bases fit TRBD1. The J segment lost 4 bases and the V segment lost 4 bases, leaving 5 bases of the junction unmatched. The CDR3 sequence is 14 residues long. Germline loops: CDR1 MGHRA, CDR2 YSYEKL.

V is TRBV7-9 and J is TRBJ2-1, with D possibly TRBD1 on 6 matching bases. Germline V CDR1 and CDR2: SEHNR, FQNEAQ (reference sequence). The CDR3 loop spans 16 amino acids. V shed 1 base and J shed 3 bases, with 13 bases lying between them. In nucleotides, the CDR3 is TGTGCCAGCAGCTTAGTAAAGGGGGTCCTCTACAATGAGCAGTTCTTC. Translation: CASSLVKGVLYNEQFF.

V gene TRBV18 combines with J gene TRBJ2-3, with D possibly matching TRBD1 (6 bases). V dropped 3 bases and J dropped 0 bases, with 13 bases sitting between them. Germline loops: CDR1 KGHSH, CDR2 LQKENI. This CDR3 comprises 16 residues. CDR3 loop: CASSPQTGGSTDTQYF. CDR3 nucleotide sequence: TGTGCCAGCTCACCCCAGACAGGCGGAAGCACAGATACGCAGTATTTT.

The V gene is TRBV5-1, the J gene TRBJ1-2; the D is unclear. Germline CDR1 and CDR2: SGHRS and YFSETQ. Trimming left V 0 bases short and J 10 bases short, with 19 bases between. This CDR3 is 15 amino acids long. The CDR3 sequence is CASSLATFPGRDYTF. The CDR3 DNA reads TGCGCCAGCAGCTTGGCCACGTTCCCAGGTCGCGACTACACCTTC.

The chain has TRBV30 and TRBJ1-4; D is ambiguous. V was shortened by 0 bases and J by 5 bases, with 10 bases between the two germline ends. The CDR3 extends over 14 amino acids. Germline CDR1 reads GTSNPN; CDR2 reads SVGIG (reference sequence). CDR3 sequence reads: CAWSVRVKNEKLFF. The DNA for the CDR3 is TGTGCCTGGAGTGTACGCGTGAAGAATGAAAAACTGTTTTTT. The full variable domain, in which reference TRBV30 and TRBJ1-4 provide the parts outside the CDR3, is SQTIHQWPATLVQPVGSPLSLECTVEGTSNPNLYWYRQAAGRGLQLLFYSVGIGQISSEVPQNLSASRPQDRQFILSSKKLLLSDSGFYLCAWSVRVKNEKLFFGSGTQLSVL.

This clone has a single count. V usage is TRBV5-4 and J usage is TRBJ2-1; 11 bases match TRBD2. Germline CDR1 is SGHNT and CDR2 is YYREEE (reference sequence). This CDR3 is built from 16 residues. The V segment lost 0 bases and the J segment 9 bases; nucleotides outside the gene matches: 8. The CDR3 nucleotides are TGTGCCAGCAGCTTGGCTAGCGGGAGGTTAGGGGGTGAGCAGTTCTTC. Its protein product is CASSLASGRLGGEQFF.

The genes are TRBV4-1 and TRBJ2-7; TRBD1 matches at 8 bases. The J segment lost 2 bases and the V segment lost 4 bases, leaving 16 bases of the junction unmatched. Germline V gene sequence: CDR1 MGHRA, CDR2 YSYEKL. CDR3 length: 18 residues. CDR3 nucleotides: TGCGCCAGCAGCCTATCACCTTCCCGGACAGGGTTAACCTACGAGCAGTACTTC. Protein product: CASSLSPSRTGLTYEQYF.

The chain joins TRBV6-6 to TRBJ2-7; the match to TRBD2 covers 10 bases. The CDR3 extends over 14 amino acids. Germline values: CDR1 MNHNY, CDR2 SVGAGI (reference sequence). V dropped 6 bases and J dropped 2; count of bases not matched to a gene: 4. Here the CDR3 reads CASRGLAEPYEQYF. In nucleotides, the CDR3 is TGTGCCAGCAGAGGACTAGCGGAACCCTACGAGCAGTACTTC.

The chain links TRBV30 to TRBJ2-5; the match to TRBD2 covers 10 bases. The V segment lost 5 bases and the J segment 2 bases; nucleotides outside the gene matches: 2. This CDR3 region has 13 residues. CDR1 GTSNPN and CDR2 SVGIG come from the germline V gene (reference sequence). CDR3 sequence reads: CAWATSGQETQYF. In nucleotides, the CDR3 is TGTGCCTGGGCGACTAGCGGGCAAGAGACCCAGTACTTC.